This T cell receptor beta chain was captured in a study of cytomegalovirus exposure and HLA in healthy donors. PCR was performed using 60 Vbeta and 13 Jbeta primers. Data came from immunoSEQ multiplex PCR; TCRdb stores just in-frame clones and leaves some out. The table has approximately 140,000 clones, almost 80% seen once. Findings of the study overall: In an earlier analysis, productive rearrangement rates for most beta V segments clustered near 87% or 30%.

Details on this clone: The antigen remains undetermined.

CDR3 size: 14 residues. Germline V lookup: CDR1 MNHNS, CDR2 SASEGT. V gave up 7 bases and J gave up 3 bases; unmatched junction bases: 5. The sample was PBMCs. The sequence came from a man aged 18 to 29 in good health and CMV-seronegative. The chain recombines TRBV6-1 with TRBJ2-1; 8 bases line up with TRBD1. The chain's CDR3 is CASNRQGNYNEQFF. CDR3 coding DNA: TGTGCCAGCAATAGACAGGGGAACTACAATGAGCAGTTCTTC.